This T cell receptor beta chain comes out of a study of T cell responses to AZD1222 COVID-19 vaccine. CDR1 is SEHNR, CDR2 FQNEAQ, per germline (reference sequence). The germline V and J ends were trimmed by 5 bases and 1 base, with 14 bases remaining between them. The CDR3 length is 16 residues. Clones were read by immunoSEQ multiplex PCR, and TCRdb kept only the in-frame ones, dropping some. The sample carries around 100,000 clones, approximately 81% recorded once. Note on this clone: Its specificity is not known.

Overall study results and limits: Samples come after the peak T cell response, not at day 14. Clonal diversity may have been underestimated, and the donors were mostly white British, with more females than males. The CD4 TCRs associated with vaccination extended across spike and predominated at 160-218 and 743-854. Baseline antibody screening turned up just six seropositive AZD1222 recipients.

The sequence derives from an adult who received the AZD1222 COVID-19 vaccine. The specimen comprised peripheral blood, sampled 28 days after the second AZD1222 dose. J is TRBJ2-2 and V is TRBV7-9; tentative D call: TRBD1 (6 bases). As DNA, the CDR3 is TGTGCCAGCAGCGGAGGAGACAGGAGGAACACCGGGGAGCTGTTTTTT. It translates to CASSGGDRRNTGELFF.